A single sample gave rise to the 21 T cell receptor beta chains below, sequenced in a study of T cell repertoires in cytomegalovirus infection. These receptors lack a known antigen. TCRdb analysed the reads with MiXCR anew, one entry per CDR3 protein. Among around 300,000 distinct CDR3 sequences listed, roughly a fifth were seen once. This specimen was cultured PBMCs, taken from culture after CMV antigen stimulation. The receptors were sampled from a human donor in good health (CMV status not recorded). Some clones in this sample may be carry-over from other donors' samples.

CDR3 sequence: CASSLDGGGTEAFF. CDR3 nucleotide sequence: TGTGCCAGCAGTTTAGATGGGGGAGGCACTGAAGCTTTCTTT. The V and J genes are TRBV12-3 or TRBV12-4 and TRBJ1-1, with a weak D call TRBD1 (5 bases). Trimming took 1 base from V and 4 from J, leaving 10 bases between them. The CDR3 has 14 amino acids.

V is TRBV19 and J is TRBJ1-2; D might be TRBD1 (6 bases). Looked up from germline, CDR1 is LNHDA and CDR2 is SQIVND (reference sequence). The V and J ends lost 6 bases and 4 bases respectively, with 18 bases between them. The CDR3 sequence is 15 residues long. This CDR3 is CASSPVTGLVYGYTF. The DNA of the CDR3 is TGTGCCAGTAGCCCGGTTACAGGGCTTGTCTATGGCTACACCTTC.

The chain joins TRBV7-3 to TRBJ2-5; the D gene is possibly TRBD2 (5 bases). The V gene's germline CDR1 is SGHTA and CDR2 FQGTGA. The CDR3 spans 14 residues. The V end was cut by 5 bases, the J end by 2 bases, with 12 bases between. CDR3 sequence reads: CASSPNPGQETQYF. DNA for the CDR3: TGTGCCAGCAGCCCCAATCCGGGACAAGAGACCCAGTACTTC.

In this sample, this clonotype turned up many times. J is TRBJ2-3 and V is TRBV7-9, with D perhaps matching TRBD1 (7 bases). Germline V gene data show CDR1 as SEHNR and CDR2 as FQNEAQ (reference sequence). The CDR3 is 15 amino acids. The ends were cut back, 3 bases at V and 4 bases at J, with 14 bases in the middle. The CDR3 region is CASSFGRGVADTQYF. CDR3 bases: TGTGCCAGCAGCTTTGGCAGGGGGGTCGCAGATACGCAGTATTTT.

This clonotype was detected only a few times. The chain has TRBV28 and TRBJ2-7; TRBD1 matches 8 bases. V lost 8 bases to trimming and J lost 2 bases; unmatched junction nucleotides: 11. Per germline, CDR1 MDHEN and CDR2 SYDVKM. The CDR3 loop spans 15 amino acids. The CDR3 DNA reads TGTGCCAGCCTCCCCGGACAGGGATCCACCTACGAGCAGTACTTC. Translating gives CASLPGQGSTYEQYF. Full variable domain (outside the CDR3, taken from reference TRBV28 and TRBJ2-7): DVKVTQSSRYLVKRTGEKVFLECVQDMDHENMFWYRQDPGLGLRLIYFSYDVKMKEKGDIPEGYSVSREKKERFSLILESASTNQTSMYLCASLPGQGSTYEQYFGPGTRLTVT.

The table lists this clonotype with a few counts. The chain combines TRBV6-2 or TRBV6-3 with TRBJ2-6, with 7 bases lining up with TRBD1. The CDR3 totals 21 residues. The trim removed 1 base at V and 1 base at J, leaving 16 bases unmatched. Germline V CDR1 and CDR2: MNHEY, SVGEGT. CDR3 sequence reads: CASSYFPDWGQKNSGANVLTF. The CDR3 region has the DNA TGTGCCAGCAGTTACTTTCCGGATTGGGGACAGAAAAATTCTGGGGCCAACGTCCTGACTTTC.

This clonotype was counted ten times or more. The chain links TRBV7-2 to TRBJ1-3; D ambiguous. Germline lookup yields CDR1 SGHTA and CDR2 FQGNSA. The CDR3 extends over 14 amino acids. The V end was cut by 7 bases, the J end by 1 base, with 11 bases between. This CDR3 reads CASTFLVSGNTIYF. CDR3 nucleotides: TGTGCCAGCACCTTCCTCGTATCTGGAAACACCATATATTTT.

This clonotype came up many times. The CDR3 nucleotides read TGTGCCAGCAGCCTCCTCGATAACACTGAAGCTTTCTTT. It yields the protein CASSLLDNTEAFF. The chain is built from TRBV7-6 and TRBJ1-1; D remains unclear. The germline V gene encodes CDR1 SGHVS and CDR2 FNYEAQ. V was clipped by 5 bases and J by 2 bases, with 9 bases between them. The CDR3 contains 13 residues.

The chain couples TRBV11-2 to TRBJ2-7; perhaps D is TRBD1 or TRBD2 (5 bases each). Germline V lookup: CDR1 SGHAT, CDR2 FQNNGV. The V and J ends lost 6 bases and 2 bases respectively, with 11 bases between them. This CDR3 contains 13 residues. CDR3 residues: CASRYGTTYEQYV. The DNA of the CDR3 is TGTGCCAGCAGGTACGGGACGACCTACGAGCAGTACGTC.

This clonotype was counted at least ten times. The chain is built from TRBV7-2 and TRBJ1-5; TRBD1 matches 9 bases. The germline CDR1 and CDR2 sequences are SGHTA and FQGNSA. V shed 1 base and J 3 bases; nucleotides not matched to a gene: 4. This CDR3 is 16 amino acids long. The CDR3 here is CASSLDGTGNNQPQHF. The CDR3 DNA is TGTGCCAGCAGCTTAGACGGGACAGGGAACAATCAGCCCCAGCATTTT.

This clonotype has just a few counts. The CDR3 coding sequence is TGCAGTGCTGGGCGGGCTAGCGGGACCTACAATGAGCAGTTCTTC. Translated, it gives CSAGRASGTYNEQFF. V and J are TRBV20-1 and TRBJ2-1; 9 bases are shared with TRBD2. With 5 bases clipped from V and 2 bases from J, the junction kept 7 bases outside the gene matches. This CDR3 contains 15 residues. The germline V gene has CDR1 DFQATT and CDR2 SNEGSKA (reference sequence).

J is TRBJ1-5 and V is TRBV20-1; D unclear. Germline V gene lookup returns CDR1 DFQATT and CDR2 SNEGSKA (reference sequence). The CDR3 extends over 13 amino acids. Trimming cost V 3 bases and J 0 bases, with 6 bases left between them. The CDR3 loop reads CSARTTSNQPQHF. DNA of the CDR3: TGCAGTGCTAGGACAACTAGCAATCAGCCCCAGCATTTT.

In its sample, this clonotype was seen a few times. One end of the junction fails to match germline, which may point to a read error. The chain joins TRBV6-2 or TRBV6-3 to TRBJ2-7, with D unresolved. Germline V lookup: CDR1 MNHEY, CDR2 SVGEGT. The CDR3 consists of 11 residues. The CDR3 reads CASSSISDFDF. The CDR3 bases are TGTGCCAGCAGTTCGATCAGCGACTTTGACTTC.

The chain's CDR3 is CASTPVNTGELFF. For the CDR3, the DNA is TGCGCCAGCACTCCGGTAAACACCGGGGAGCTGTTTTTT. The chain recombines TRBV5-1 with TRBJ2-2; D call uncertain. This CDR3 is built from 13 residues. Trimming pared 6 bases from V and 2 bases from J, leaving 8 bases between. The V gene's germline CDR1 is SGHRS and CDR2 YFSETQ.

This clonotype was seen at least ten times. V is TRBV7-2 and J is TRBJ1-3; D unclear. CDR1 is SGHTA and CDR2 is FQGNSA in the germline V gene. The CDR3 totals 15 residues. V lost 3 bases and J lost 0, with 9 bases in between. CDR3 amino acids: CASSLRTVSGNTIYF. CDR3 in DNA: TGTGCCAGCAGCTTGCGGACGGTCTCTGGAAACACCATATATTTT.

This clonotype was picked up many times. The chain combines TRBV7-8 with TRBJ2-7; 8 positions match TRBD1. The CDR3 contains 16 residues. Germline V gives CDR1 SGHVS, CDR2 FQNEAQ. J gave up 2 bases and V 5 bases, and 11 bases lay outside the gene matches. CDR3 region: CASSGQDRVGTYEQYV. As DNA, the CDR3 is TGTGCCAGCAGCGGTCAGGACAGGGTTGGCACCTACGAGCAGTACGTC.

This clonotype was seen more than once but under ten times. The rearrangement joins TRBV10-3 to TRBJ2-7, with D maybe TRBD1 (6 bases). V was pared by 5 bases and J by 6 bases, with 11 bases between. This CDR3 is built from 12 residues. Germline V CDR1 and CDR2: ENHRY, SYGVKD. The CDR3 DNA reads TGTGCCATCAGTCAGGACAGCGCCGAGCAGTACGTC. It is translated as CAISQDSAEQYV.

The chain uses TRBV20-1 and TRBJ2-5; possibly TRBD2 for D (5 bases). Germline V gene data show CDR1 as DFQATT and CDR2 as SNEGSKA (reference sequence). This CDR3 has 16 residues. Trimming removed 1 base at V and 0 bases at J, with 15 bases between. CDR3 coding DNA: TGCAGTGCTAGAGGAGAAGAACTAGGGTACCAAGAGACCCAGTACTTC. Translating it yields CSARGEELGYQETQYF.

This clonotype showed up just a few times. The chain combines TRBV4-1 with TRBJ1-1; TRBD1 might be the D (5 bases). The CDR3 extends over 16 amino acids. V was cut by 4 bases and J by 4 bases, with 19 bases left in between. The germline gives CDR1 MGHRA, CDR2 YSYEKL. CDR3 amino acids: CASSPIGASTSTEAFF. Written as DNA, the CDR3 is TGCGCCAGCAGCCCTATCGGGGCTAGTACGAGCACTGAAGCTTTCTTT.

The sample holds a few counts of this clonotype. The gene calls are TRBV7-6 and TRBJ1-3; the match to TRBD1 covers 9 bases. This CDR3 contains 15 residues. Unmatched junction bases numbered 4, after V lost 5 bases and J lost 2 bases. CDR1 is SGHVS, CDR2 FNYEAQ, per germline. CDR3 protein: CASSGQGFAGNTIYF. CDR3 in DNA: TGTGCCAGCAGCGGACAGGGGTTTGCTGGAAACACCATATATTTT.

This clonotype has ten or more counts. The genes are TRBV7-9 and TRBJ2-1; 11 bases are a match to TRBD2. The germline CDR1 and CDR2 sequences are SEHNR and FQNEAQ (reference sequence). Trimming removed 6 bases from V and 4 bases from J; junction bases left unmatched: 8. The CDR3 is 16 residues long. In DNA, the CDR3 is TGTGCCAGCAGTACTACTAGCGGGAGAGGATACAATGAGCAGTTCTTC. Its protein product is CASSTTSGRGYNEQFF.